A selection of T cell receptor beta chains follows, all from one sample in a study of OX40 agonist ivuxolimab in advanced cancers. Generated by immunoSEQ multiplex PCR, the TCRdb table keeps only in-frame clones and is missing some. The data contain fewer than 85,000 clones, 80% to 90% of them singletons. Sequencing was performed on CD4+ or CD8+ T cells sorted from blood, taken in a trial of the OX40 agonist ivuxolimab. The receptors derive from an adult with an advanced solid tumor such as melanoma, head and neck, liver or kidney cancer. CDR3s include the opening cysteine and the closing phenylalanine or tryptophan. A D gene is named only where the DNA matches it firmly. Clone size is shown for a subset of rows, as once, few, many or a class of expanded clone.

CDR3 DNA | CDR3 protein | J gene | V gene | clone size | D gene
TGTGCCAGCAGCGTAGGACAGGGGGACACAGATACGCAGTATTTT | CASSVGQGDTDTQYF | TRBJ2-3 | TRBV9 | - | TRBD1
TGTGCCAGCAGCTTCGGATTGGTGGGGGATTACGAGCAGTACTTC | CASSFGLVGDYEQYF | TRBJ2-7 | TRBV11-1 | once | -
TGTGCCAGCAGCTCCTGGACTAGGGGCCCAGATACGCAGTATTTT | CASSSWTRGPDTQYF | TRBJ2-3 | TRBV13 | - | TRBD2
TGTGCCAGTTCGGACACCAGGCCAGGGGTGAGTGGCTACACCTTC | CASSDTRPGVSGYTF | TRBJ1-2 | TRBV19 | - | -
TGTGCCAGCAGCGGCCTATCGAACACTGAAGCTTTCTTT | CASSGLSNTEAFF | TRBJ1-1 | TRBV6-1 | - | -
TGCGCCAGCAGCCCCGGGACTAGCGGACTTGGGGAGCAGTTCTTC | CASSPGTSGLGEQFF | TRBJ2-1 | TRBV5-1 | - | TRBD2
TGTGCCATCAGTTACCTGGGACAGGGTCAAGAGACCCAGTACTTC | CAISYLGQGQETQYF | TRBJ2-5 | TRBV10-3 | - | TRBD1
TGTGCCAGCAGCTTGAAGGGAGGATATGGCTACACCTTC | CASSLKGGYGYTF | TRBJ1-2 | TRBV5-4 | - | -
TGTGCCAGCAGTGAAATTGGGGCGGGGGAAACTAATGAAAAACTGTTTTTT | CASSEIGAGETNEKLFF | TRBJ1-4 | TRBV28 | few | -
TGTGCCAGCAGCTTTGACAGCCTAAATCAGCCCCAGCATTTT | CASSFDSLNQPQHF | TRBJ1-5 | TRBV5-5 | - | -
TGTGCCTGGAGAGCCCCGTCCGGGTTCTTCTCCTACGAGCAGTACTTC | CAWRAPSGFFSYEQYF | TRBJ2-7 | TRBV30 | - | -
TGTGCCAGCAGCTTAGGAGCGGGGGGGCCAACAGATACGCAGTATTTT | CASSLGAGGPTDTQYF | TRBJ2-3 | TRBV7-3 | - | TRBD2
TGTGCCAGCAGCGTAAGTCCGCAGGGGAGAGAGACCCAGTACTTC | CASSVSPQGRETQYF | TRBJ2-5 | TRBV9 | - | -
TGTGCCAGCATCCAACTAGTCTCGTCGGACTATGGCTACACCTTC | CASIQLVSSDYGYTF | TRBJ1-2 | TRBV2 | once | -
TGTGCCACCAGCAGTCAACTCCAGGGATCCGATAGCAATCAGCCCCAGCATTTT | CATSSQLQGSDSNQPQHF | TRBJ1-5 | TRBV15 | - | -
TGTGCCACCTTAGGAGGGGGTTTAAACATGAACACTGAAGCTTTCTTT | CATLGGGLNMNTEAFF | TRBJ1-1 | TRBV28 | once | -